The 25 T cell receptor beta chains given below trace back to one sample, sequenced in a study of T cell repertoires in cytomegalovirus infection. TCRdb independently ran MiXCR on the reads; one entry per CDR3 protein. The repertoire holds some 300,000 distinct CDR3 sequences, with roughly a tenth as singletons. Material for sequencing was PBMCs. The receptors shown here come from a human donor in good health (CMV status not recorded). Some clones in this sample may be carry-over from other donors' samples.

The chain has TRBV5-1 and TRBJ1-1; TRBD1 matches at 8 bases. Looked up from germline, CDR1 is SGHRS and CDR2 is YFSETQ. The CDR3 has 13 amino acids. V was pared by 0 bases and J by 6 bases, with 1 base of the junction left unmatched. CDR3: CASSLEQGAEAFF. CDR3 in DNA: TGCGCCAGCAGCTTGGAACAGGGGGCTGAAGCTTTCTTT.

This clonotype has a count of ten or more. V gene TRBV29-1 combines with J gene TRBJ1-2; tentatively, D is TRBD1 (6 bases). The germline V gene has CDR1 SQVTM and CDR2 ANQGSEA. Trimming took 2 bases from V and 5 from J, leaving 18 bases between them. The length of the CDR3 is 15 residues. Written as DNA, the CDR3 is TGCAGCGTTGAATCGATAGCAGGGGACTCTTATGGCTACACCTTC. This encodes CSVESIAGDSYGYTF.

Many counts were recorded for this clonotype. The chain links TRBV28 to TRBJ2-2; TRBD1 might be the D (5 bases). CDR3 size: 15 residues. Germline CDR1 reads MDHEN; CDR2 reads SYDVKM. V dropped 3 bases and J dropped 3 bases, with 11 bases sitting between them. The CDR3 sequence is CASSLAGKDTGELFF. In DNA form, the CDR3 reads TGTGCCAGCAGTTTGGCAGGGAAGGACACCGGGGAGCTGTTTTTT.

This clonotype was counted ten times or more. The rearrangement uses TRBV29-1 and TRBJ2-1, with 12 bases aligning to TRBD2. V lost 4 bases, J lost 6 bases, and 7 bases stayed unmatched. The CDR3 runs to 15 residues. CDR1 SQVTM and CDR2 ANQGSEA come from the germline V gene. The CDR3 spells CSVGPGLAGLNEQFF. In DNA form, the CDR3 reads TGCAGCGTTGGACCAGGACTAGCGGGGCTCAATGAGCAGTTCTTC.

The chain joins TRBV12-3 or TRBV12-4 to TRBJ2-2; no firm D call. V was pared by 7 bases and J by 4 bases, with 10 bases between. This CDR3 comprises 13 residues. The CDR3 here is CASTETSTGELFF. CDR3 sequence (DNA): TGTGCCAGCACCGAGACATCCACCGGGGAGCTGTTTTTT.

This clonotype was seen ten or more times. The chain recombines TRBV18 with TRBJ2-1, with 9 bases identical to TRBD2. This CDR3 is 15 amino acids long. Germline lookup yields CDR1 KGHSH and CDR2 LQKENI. After removal of 10 bases from V and 7 bases from J, the junction contained 14 bases not matched to a gene. The CDR3 DNA is TGTGCCACTAGCCCAGGCGGGGGGGCTAGAAATGAGCAGTTCTTC. It encodes CATSPGGGARNEQFF.

The table lists this clonotype with a few counts. The J gene is TRBJ1-5, the V gene TRBV6-2 or TRBV6-3; 7 bases map to TRBD1. Germline V gene sequence: CDR1 MNHEY, CDR2 SVGEGT. After removal of 7 bases from V and 9 bases from J, the junction contained 9 bases not matched to a gene. The CDR3 extends over 13 amino acids. As DNA, the CDR3 is TGTGCCAGCATCGAGACTAGGGGGCGGCCCCAGCATTTT. Amino acids: CASIETRGRPQHF.

This clonotype was seen repeatedly, ten times or more. The chain combines TRBV7-9 with TRBJ2-7; possibly TRBD1 for D (6 bases). Trimming took off 2 bases at V and 2 bases at J, with 16 bases between the two ends. Germline CDR1 and CDR2: SEHNR and FQNEAQ (reference sequence). This CDR3 comprises 16 residues. CDR3 in DNA: TGTGCCAGCAGCTTAAAAGTGGGGAAGGGGGCCTACGAGCAGTACGTC. Its translation: CASSLKVGKGAYEQYV.

This clonotype was observed at least ten times. This rearrangement joins TRBV7-9 to TRBJ2-7; 9 nucleotides line up with TRBD1. The CDR3 extends over 14 amino acids. With V trimmed by 3 bases and J by 6 bases, 6 bases remained unmatched. Germline V gene data show CDR1 as SEHNR and CDR2 as FQNEAQ (reference sequence). CDR3 sequence reads: CASSFPGQGTEQYF. The CDR3 DNA reads as TGTGCCAGCAGCTTTCCGGGACAGGGAACCGAGCAGTACTTC.

This clonotype appeared many times. The V call is TRBV28, the J call TRBJ1-6; D unclear. Between the trimmed V and J ends, which lost 4 bases and 1 base, there was a span of 8 bases. This CDR3 has 15 amino acids. Germline CDR1 is MDHEN and CDR2 is SYDVKM. The CDR3 is CASSSQVSYNSPLHF. CDR3 sequence (DNA): TGTGCCAGCAGTTCGCAGGTGTCCTATAATTCACCCCTCCACTTT.

This chain links TRBV20-1 with TRBJ2-3; 10 positions agree with TRBD1. V shed 6 bases, J shed 2 bases, and the junction held 8 bases outside the gene matches. The CDR3 length is 15 residues. Germline loops: CDR1 DFQATT, CDR2 SNEGSKA (reference sequence). The CDR3 DNA follows: TGCAGTGCACCGACAGGGGGCGCCGCCACAGATACGCAGTATTTT. Amino acids: CSAPTGGAATDTQYF.

This clonotype was observed a handful of times. The chain combines TRBV20-1 with TRBJ1-1; D remains unclear. Germline V gene data show CDR1 as DFQATT and CDR2 as SNEGSKA (reference sequence). V was clipped by 0 bases and J by 0 bases, with 8 bases between them. The CDR3 extends over 14 amino acids. The CDR3, as DNA: TGCAGTGCTAGAGATCGGCGGCTGAACACTGAAGCTTTCTTT. Protein: CSARDRRLNTEAFF.

This clonotype was observed a few times. The chain employs TRBV5-1 and TRBJ2-3; a possible D gene is TRBD1 (5 bases). Trimming removed 0 bases from V and 6 bases from J, with 14 bases in between. This CDR3 has 15 amino acids. CDR1 and CDR2 from the germline V gene are SGHRS and YFSETQ. CDR3 coding DNA: TGCGCCAGCAGCTTGGAATCCTATTACAGGGATACGCAGTATTTT. Residues: CASSLESYYRDTQYF.

This clonotype was seen ten or more times. V usage is TRBV11-2 and J usage is TRBJ1-2, with no clear D. The germline V gene has CDR1 SGHAT and CDR2 FQNNGV. Between the trimmed V and J ends, which lost 4 bases and 8 bases, there was a span of 26 bases. CDR3 length: 17 amino acids. CDR3 sequence (DNA): TGTGCCAGCAGCTCCCCCCGAACATTTAGCGTATCTAAGGGCTACACCTTC. Its protein is CASSSPRTFSVSKGYTF.

This chain uses TRBV10-3 with TRBJ2-1; weak D call: TRBD2 (6 bases). The CDR3 is 16 amino acids. The V end lost 0 bases, the J end lost 0 bases, and 9 bases lay between the germline ends. Germline CDR1 is ENHRY and CDR2 is SYGVKD. The CDR3 DNA reads TGTGCCATCAGTGAGTCTAGCGGCGCCTCCTACAATGAGCAGTTCTTC. Its translation is CAISESSGASYNEQFF.

Many counts were recorded for this clonotype. The chain combines TRBV7-9 with TRBJ1-1, with 8 bases matching TRBD1. V lost 4 bases and J lost 1; bases outside the gene matches: 5. The length of the CDR3 is 15 residues. In germline, CDR1 is SEHNR, CDR2 FQNEAQ (reference sequence). CDR3 in DNA: TGTGCCAGCAGCTGGACCGGGACAGGGAACACTGAAGCTTTCTTT. Translating gives CASSWTGTGNTEAFF.

The chain has TRBV29-1 and TRBJ1-5; D might be TRBD1 (6 bases). Trimming took off 6 bases at V and 4 bases at J, with 10 bases between the two ends. The CDR3 covers 12 residues. CDR1 and CDR2 (germline): SQVTM, ANQGSEA. CDR3 nucleotide sequence: TGCAGCGTCGGGACACGGAATCAGCCCCAGCATTTT. This gives the protein CSVGTRNQPQHF.

In this sample, this clonotype turned up a few times. This sequence joins TRBV28 and TRBJ1-2, with no clear D. The CDR3 spans 13 residues. Trimming took off 5 bases at V and 10 bases at J, with 17 bases between the two ends. Germline values: CDR1 MDHEN, CDR2 SYDVKM. The chain's CDR3 is CASSPGFSPVYTF. The CDR3 nucleotides read TGTGCCAGCAGTCCCGGATTTTCCCCTGTCTACACCTTC.

This rearrangement joins TRBV5-1 to TRBJ2-1; 7 nucleotides match TRBD1. Germline V gene sequence: CDR1 SGHRS, CDR2 YFSETQ. CDR3 length equals 14 residues. The trim removed 0 bases at V and 7 bases at J, leaving 4 bases unmatched. The CDR3 is CASSLGRGRNEQFF. In DNA form, the CDR3 reads TGCGCCAGCAGCTTGGGAAGGGGGCGTAATGAGCAGTTCTTC.

The genes are TRBV4-1 and TRBJ1-1; D unclear. CDR1 and CDR2 (germline): MGHRA, YSYEKL. V shed 1 base and J shed 0 bases, with 6 bases lying between them. CDR3 length equals 14 residues. The CDR3 sequence: CASSQVTMNTEAFF. CDR3 in DNA: TGCGCCAGCAGCCAAGTTACGATGAACACTGAAGCTTTCTTT.

This clonotype occurred a few times. V and J are TRBV7-9 and TRBJ2-6, with TRBD1 identical over 7 bases. V lost 5 bases to trimming and J lost 0 bases; unmatched junction nucleotides: 4. The length of the CDR3 is 16 residues. The germline V gene encodes CDR1 SEHNR and CDR2 FQNEAQ (reference sequence). DNA for the CDR3: TGTGCCAGCAGCGCCACAGGGGCCTCTGGGGCCAACGTCCTGACTTTC. This codes for CASSATGASGANVLTF. Combining the CDR3 with reference TRBV7-9 and TRBJ2-6 gives the whole variable domain DTGVSQNPRHKITKRGQNVTFRCDPISEHNRLYWYRQTLGQGPEFLTYFQNEAQLEKSRLLSDRFSAERPKGSFSTLEIQRTEQGDSAMYLCASSATGASGANVLTFGAGSRLTVL.

This clonotype was observed a handful of times. The rearrangement joins TRBV7-9 to TRBJ1-2, with D hard to call. Trimming left V 2 bases short and J 5 bases short, with 9 bases between. Germline CDR1 and CDR2: SEHNR and FQNEAQ (reference sequence). The CDR3 loop spans 13 amino acids. The CDR3 DNA sequence: TGTGCCAGCAGCTTATGGGAGGAGTATGGCTACACCTTC. Translated: CASSLWEEYGYTF.

This clonotype turned up a few times. This chain uses TRBV14 with TRBJ2-3; TRBD2 aligns across 14 bases. The CDR3 contains 19 residues. Germline assignment: CDR1 SGHDN and CDR2 FVKESK. V lost 2 bases and J lost 1; bases outside the gene matches: 8. CDR3 sequence (DNA): TGTGCCAGCAGCCAACGGAAGACTAGCGGGGGGGACCGCACAGATACGCAGTATTTT. Translated, it gives CASSQRKTSGGDRTDTQYF.

This clonotype occurred a few times. The chain joins TRBV20-1 to TRBJ1-6, with 7 bases fitting TRBD1. The J segment lost 13 bases and the V segment lost 5 bases, leaving 8 bases of the junction unmatched. CDR3 size: 12 residues. CDR1 and CDR2 (germline): DFQATT, SNEGSKA (reference sequence). The CDR3 nucleotides are TGCAGTGCTGGACAGGAACATATCCCCCTCCACTTT. Its protein is CSAGQEHIPLHF.

The chain couples TRBV28 to TRBJ1-2, with 7 bases matching TRBD1. V shed 5 bases, J shed 4 bases, and the junction held 7 bases outside the gene matches. The germline CDR1 and CDR2 sequences are MDHEN and SYDVKM. This CDR3 has 14 amino acids. The CDR3 coding sequence is TGTGCCAGCAGTGAGGACAGGACCCTCTATGGCTACACCTTC. Encoded protein: CASSEDRTLYGYTF.